This is a list of T cell receptor beta chains from one sample in a study of cytomegalovirus exposure and HLA in healthy donors. TCRdb keeps only in-frame clones here, not all; method: immunoSEQ multiplex PCR. The table lists about 190,000 clones, approximately 88% of them singletons. Sequencing used PBMCs. These receptors all come from a woman aged 45-65 years in good health and CMV-seropositive. CDR3s include the opening cysteine and the closing phenylalanine or tryptophan. A D gene is named only where the DNA matches it firmly. Only some rows state a clone size, as once, few, many or a class for expanded clones.

>TRBV7-9|-|TRBJ1-3|TRBD1
CASRITGGPGNTIYF
TGTGCCAGCAGGATAACAGGGGGACCTGGAAACACCATATATTTT
>TRBV9|-|TRBJ1-2|TRBD1
CASSVGRGQGSYGYTF
TGTGCCAGCAGCGTAGGTAGGGGACAGGGAAGCTATGGCTACACCTTC
>TRBV15|-|TRBJ1-1|TRBD1
CATSGTGRVNTEAFF
TGTGCCACCAGCGGGACAGGGCGGGTGAACACTGAAGCTTTCTTT
>TRBV9|few|TRBJ1-2|-
CASSVAVFYGYTF
TGTGCCAGCAGCGTAGCAGTTTTCTATGGCTACACCTTC
>TRBV2|-|TRBJ2-2|TRBD1
CASRRDRANTGELFF
TGTGCCAGCAGGAGGGACAGGGCGAACACCGGGGAGCTGTTTTTT
>TRBV5-5|-|TRBJ2-5|-
CASSPTMVALQETQYF
TGTGCCAGCAGCCCAACCATGGTAGCACTCCAAGAGACCCAGTACTTC
>TRBV5-4|-|TRBJ2-2|TRBD1
CASSPGQGTAGELFF
TGTGCCAGCAGCCCCGGACAGGGAACCGCCGGGGAGCTGTTTTTT
>TRBV10-3|-|TRBJ2-3|-
CAISDPRGSSTDTQYF
TGTGCCATCAGTGATCCTCGGGGGTCTAGCACAGATACGCAGTATTTT
>TRBV27|-|TRBJ2-7|TRBD1
CASSSQGAKYEQYF
TGTGCCAGCAGTTCACAGGGGGCTAAATACGAGCAGTACTTC
>TRBV7-2|-|TRBJ2-5|-
CASSPRTGQGLGTQYF
TGTGCCAGCAGTCCTAGAACAGGGCAGGGATTGGGGACCCAGTACTTC
>TRBV15|-|TRBJ2-1|TRBD2
CATSRGEGREQFF
TGTGCCACCAGCCGAGGGGAGGGGAGGGAGCAGTTCTTC
>TRBV30|-|TRBJ2-1|TRBD2
CAWRGQRGGTYNEQFF
TGTGCCTGGAGGGGCCAGCGGGGGGGCACCTACAATGAGCAGTTCTTC